Detailed here is one T cell receptor (beta chain). The antigen remains undetermined. There are 15 residues in the CDR3. The V and J ends lost 0 bases and 8 bases, in that order; junction bases with no gene match: 8. CDR1 and CDR2 (germline): SNHLY, FYNNEI. This entry is derived from a study of T-cell memory formation after mild COVID-19. Study findings and constraints: Contracting clones, day 15 to 85, had balanced CD4/CD8, and later expanders favored CD4+. In second-wave clones peaking day 37, SARS-CoV-2 specificity remained unconfirmed. CM and EM subsets held most contracting CD4+ clones; EMRA held CD8+ ones. Memory from before infection featured some responding clones, which suggests cross-reactive memory joined.

TCRdb called the 5' RACE reads again in MiXCR, with one record for every CDR3 protein. The table records 180,000 or so distinct CDR3 sequences, 9.5% to 13% of them present only once. The J gene is TRBJ1-2, the V gene TRBV2; 8 bases fit TRBD1. The sequenced sample was PBMCs or a T cell subset sorted from them (not recorded which). This TCR derives from a man younger than 35 who had mild COVID-19 (a few samples of this study predate the infection). Cell type and time point are not known. CDR3 sequence (DNA): TGTGCCAGCAGTGAAGCATTGTGGACAGGGACGGGCTACACCTTC. Translating gives CASSEALWTGTGYTF.